The source of this T cell receptor beta chain is a study of blood T cell repertoires in COVID-19. CDR3 size: 16 residues. V lost 0 bases and J 0 bases, leaving 6 bases between the germline ends. Germline values: CDR1 SGHTA, CDR2 FQGNSA. Sequenced by immunoSEQ multiplex PCR; TCRdb stores in-frame clones only, minus some. The data show fewer than 250,000 clones, 84% seen once. All enrollees were about 18 to 89 years old and from approximately 24 US areas. The study assigned cohorts using participant-reported clinical history. Source material: PBMCs or T cells enriched from blood (not recorded which). The rearrangement links TRBV7-2 to TRBJ2-6; tentative D call: TRBD1 (5 bases). The sequence derives from a woman in her thirties or forties who had recovered from COVID-19. The CDR3 region has the DNA TGTGCCAGCAGCTTAGCGGGGCTCTCTGGGGCCAACGTCCTGACTTTC. Translated, it gives CASSLAGLSGANVLTF. Drawing the rest from reference TRBV7-2 and TRBJ2-6, the complete variable domain is GAGVSQSPSNKVTEKGKDVELRCDPISGHTALYWYRQSLGQGLEFLIYFQGNSAPDKSGLPSDRFSAERTGGSVSTLTIQRTQQEDSAVYLCASSLAGLSGANVLTFGAGSRLTVL.